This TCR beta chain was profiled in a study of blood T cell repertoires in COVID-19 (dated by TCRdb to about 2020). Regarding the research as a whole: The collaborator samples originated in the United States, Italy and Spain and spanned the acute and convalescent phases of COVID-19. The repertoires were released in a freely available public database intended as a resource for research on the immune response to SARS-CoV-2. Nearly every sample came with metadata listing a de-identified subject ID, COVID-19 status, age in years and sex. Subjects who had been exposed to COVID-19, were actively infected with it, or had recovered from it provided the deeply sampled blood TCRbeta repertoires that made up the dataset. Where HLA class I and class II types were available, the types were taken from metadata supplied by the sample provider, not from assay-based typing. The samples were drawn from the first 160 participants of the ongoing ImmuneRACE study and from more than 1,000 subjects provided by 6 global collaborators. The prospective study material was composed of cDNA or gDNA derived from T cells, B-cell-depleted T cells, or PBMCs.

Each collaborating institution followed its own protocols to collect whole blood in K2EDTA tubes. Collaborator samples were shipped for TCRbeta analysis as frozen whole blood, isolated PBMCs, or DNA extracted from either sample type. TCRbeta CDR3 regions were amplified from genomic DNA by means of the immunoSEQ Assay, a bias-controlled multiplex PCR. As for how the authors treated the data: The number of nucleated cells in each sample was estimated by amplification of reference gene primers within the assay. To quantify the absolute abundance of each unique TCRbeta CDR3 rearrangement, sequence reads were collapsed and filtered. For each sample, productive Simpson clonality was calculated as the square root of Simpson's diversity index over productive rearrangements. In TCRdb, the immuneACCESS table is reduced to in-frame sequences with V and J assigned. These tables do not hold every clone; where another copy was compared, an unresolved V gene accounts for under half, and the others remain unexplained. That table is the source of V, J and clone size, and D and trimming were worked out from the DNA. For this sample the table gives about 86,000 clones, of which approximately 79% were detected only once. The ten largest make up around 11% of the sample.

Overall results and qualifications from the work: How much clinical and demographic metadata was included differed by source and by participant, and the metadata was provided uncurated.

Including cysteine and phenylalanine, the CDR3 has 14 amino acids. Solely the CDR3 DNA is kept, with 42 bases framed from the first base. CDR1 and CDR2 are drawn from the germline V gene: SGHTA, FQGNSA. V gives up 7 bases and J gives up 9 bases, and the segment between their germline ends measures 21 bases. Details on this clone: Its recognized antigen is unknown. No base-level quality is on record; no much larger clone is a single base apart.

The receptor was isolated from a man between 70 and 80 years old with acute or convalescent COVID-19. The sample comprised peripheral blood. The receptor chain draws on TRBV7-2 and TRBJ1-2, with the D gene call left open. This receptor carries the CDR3 CASTPGARTTRYTF. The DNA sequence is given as TGTGCCAGCACTCCGGGAGCTCGAACGACTCGCTACACCTTC.